This T cell receptor (beta chain) was identified during a study of T-cell reconstitution after alpha-beta-depleted transplantation in children. In this sample, this clonotype turned up a few times. As it was prepared, the TCRbeta library received unique molecular identifiers. TCRdb fed the PCR reads into MiXCR, producing one record per CDR3 protein. Of 600,000 to 700,000 distinct CDR3 sequences in the sample, roughly 14% were seen once. The source of this sequence is a girl aged 2 to 9 with congenital amegakaryocytic thrombocytopenia, due to receive a stem cell transplant. Sequenced here: PBMCs, sampled before TCRalphabeta/CD19-depleted stem cell transplant.

The CDR3 DNA reads TGTGCCAGCAGTTCTCGGCTAGTAGGATATGAGCAGTTCTTC. It encodes CASSSRLVGYEQFF. The gene calls are TRBV6-5 and TRBJ2-1; no reliable D call. Trimming pared 4 bases from V and 8 bases from J, leaving 15 bases between. This CDR3 contains 14 residues. Germline assignment: CDR1 MNHEY and CDR2 SVGAGI.